This T cell receptor (beta chain) emerged from a study of cytomegalovirus exposure and HLA in healthy donors. Study-wide points: Per a later analysis, HLA-associated TCR beta chains showed more clonal expansion than other, equally common TCR beta chains. What a later analysis showed was that several of the most significant clusters appeared linked to common viral pathogens. In a later analysis, V- and J-gene trimming of beta chains associated with a DCLRE1C missense variant, replicated independently.

The primer mix had 60 Vbeta and 13 Jbeta primers. TCRdb's copy holds only in-frame clones and misses some; the assay was immunoSEQ multiplex PCR. The sample has around 200,000 clones. In regard to this clone: Its antigen remains unknown.

Germline-derived CDR1 and CDR2 are SGHTA and FQGNSA. The V end was cut by 5 bases, the J end by 4 bases, with 24 bases between. The CDR3 runs to 17 residues. The sequence was obtained from a girl aged 2 to 10 in good health and CMV-seropositive. Specimen: PBMCs. This chain connects TRBV7-2 to TRBJ2-7; no definite D call. The CDR3 loop is CASSVTSVSLGPYEQYF. CDR3 coding DNA: TGTGCCAGCAGCGTTACCTCCGTTTCTCTGGGCCCATACGAGCAGTACTTC.